This is a list of T cell receptor beta chains from one sample in a study of cytomegalovirus exposure and HLA in healthy donors. The protocol was immunoSEQ multiplex PCR, while the TCRdb copy is restricted to in-frame clones and leaves out a portion. The sample has about 120,000 clones, roughly four fifths seen once. Sequenced: PBMCs. These receptors came from a male donor in good health and CMV-seropositive. The CDR3 runs from the conserved cysteine through the conserved F or W. A D gene is named only where the DNA matches it firmly. Clone size is not always given. Where it is, it says once, few, many or a class for expanded clones.

TRBV28	TRBJ2-7	TRBD1	once	CASSLGTGLYEQYF	TGTGCCAGCAGTTTAGGGACAGGGTTGTACGAGCAGTACTTC
TRBV9	TRBJ2-7	TRBD2	-	CASSAGPRLADEQYF	TGTGCCAGCAGCGCGGGGCCCAGACTAGCGGACGAGCAGTACTTC
TRBV29-1	TRBJ2-5	-	-	CSVGTVGTQYF	TGCAGCGTTGGGACAGTTGGGACCCAGTACTTC
TRBV2	TRBJ1-5	-	-	CASSEQGISNQPQHF	TGTGCCAGCAGTGAACAGGGGATAAGCAATCAGCCCCAGCATTTT
TRBV7-9	TRBJ1-1	-	few	CASSSQKNTEAFF	TGTGCCAGCAGCTCGCAGAAGAACACTGAAGCTTTCTTT
TRBV5-4	TRBJ2-1	TRBD2	few	CASSLGGLAGDNEQFF	TGTGCCAGCAGCTTGGGGGGACTAGCGGGAGACAATGAGCAGTTCTTC
TRBV4-1	TRBJ2-7	TRBD2	few	CASSQASGYEQYF	TGCGCCAGCAGCCAAGCTAGCGGCTACGAGCAGTACTTC
TRBV6-6	TRBJ1-2	-	-	CASSYSPPAGRYGYTF	TGTGCCAGCAGTTACTCTCCCCCCGCAGGGCGCTATGGCTACACCTTC
TRBV19	TRBJ2-7	-	few	CASSRTDYEQYF	TGTGCCAGTTCCAGGACAGATTACGAGCAGTACTTC
TRBV27	TRBJ2-1	-	-	CASSLAVSSYNEQFF	TGTGCCAGCAGTTTAGCGGTGAGCTCCTACAATGAGCAGTTCTTC
TRBV4-3	TRBJ2-7	TRBD1	-	CASSQDWDSTYEQYF	TGCGCCAGCAGCCAAGACTGGGACAGCACATACGAGCAGTACTTC
TRBV19	TRBJ2-6	-	-	CASRHRDGANVLTF	TGTGCCAGTAGACACCGGGATGGGGCCAACGTCCTGACTTTC
TRBV5-4	TRBJ1-1	-	-	CASQRDTEAFF	TGTGCCAGCCAACGGGACACTGAAGCTTTCTTT